This TCR beta chain emerged from a study of shared clonotypes between healthy human individuals. Between the trimmed V and J ends, which lost 2 bases and 4 bases, there was a span of 8 bases. In germline, CDR1 is LGHNA, CDR2 YSLEER. This CDR3 has 13 residues. CD4+ cells yielded CD45RA+ naive and CD45RA-negative memory subsets. The repertoire was sequenced with immunoSEQ multiplex PCR; TCRdb's copy has only in-frame clones and lacks some. The sample contains around 2.5 million clones, roughly 93% of which appear only once. The V and J genes are TRBV4-3 and TRBJ2-5, with D unresolved. Sequencing input: naive CD4+ T cells from PBMCs. Subset denoted: CD45RA+ positively selected. The sequence was collected from a man younger than 35 in good health. Some clones in this sample may be carry-over from other donors' samples. The DNA of the CDR3 is TGCGCCAGCAGCCAATTAGTCGGAGAGACCCAGTACTTC. Translation gives CASSQLVGETQYF.